This entry features one T cell receptor beta chain sequence. What it binds is unknown. These data are taken from a study of cytomegalovirus exposure and HLA in healthy donors. Turning to the study itself: Of all 400 or so donors who were genotyped, under 90% belonged to the Caucasian-associated ancestry cluster. General study points: Among the sequence variants, a highly shared cluster was likely an artifact of sequencing. Most observed TCR sequences were rare, whereas some public TCRs were detected in many donors.

The V gene lost 4 bases and the J gene lost 2 bases, with 11 bases spanning the gap. This CDR3 region has 14 residues. Germline-derived CDR1 and CDR2 are SNHLY and FYNNEI. The PCR made use of 60 Vbeta and 13 Jbeta primers. As processed by the authors: Later, about 80 million unique TCR beta chains were counted in an analysis, and roughly 11 million of them were shared. Profiling relied on immunoSEQ multiplex PCR, and the TCRdb table lists in-frame clones only, not all of them. V, J and clone size reflect that table, while D and trimming were determined from the DNA. The sample carries approximately 190,000 clones, 82% recorded once.

J is TRBJ1-2 and V is TRBV2; tentative D call: TRBD1 (5 bases). The TCR was taken from a woman aged 18 to 35 in good health and CMV-seronegative. The specimen was PBMCs. CDR3 sequence (DNA): TGTGCCAGCAGTGGATTGGGGCAAAACTATGGCTACACCTTC. Its protein product is CASSGLGQNYGYTF.